This T cell receptor beta chain was identified in a study of cytomegalovirus exposure and HLA in healthy donors. General study results and limits: On later analysis, the bulk of CMV-associated TCR beta chains appeared to be HLA-restricted.

Germline V gene lookup returns CDR1 SGHRS and CDR2 YFSETQ. Germline trimming cut 1 base from V and 6 bases from J; bases unmatched to any gene: 2. The CDR3 contains 14 residues. 60 Vbeta and 13 Jbeta primers were used in PCR. Generated by immunoSEQ multiplex PCR, the TCRdb table keeps only in-frame clones and is missing some. The sample contains 140,000 or so clones, 75% to 90% of which appear only once. Details on this clone: As yet, its antigen is unknown.

This rearrangement joins TRBV5-1 to TRBJ1-4; 8 nucleotides match TRBD1. The receptor was isolated from a female donor in good health and CMV-seronegative. The material sequenced was PBMCs. CDR3: CASSLTGGYEKLFF. The CDR3 DNA sequence: TGCGCCAGCAGCTTGACAGGGGGATATGAAAAACTGTTTTTT.